The rows below give T cell receptor beta chains drawn from one sample of a study of early T cells in non-severe SARS-CoV-2 infection. One entry per CDR3 protein, called by TCRdb with MiXCR from the 5' RACE reads. The sample comprises 25,000 to 30,000 distinct CDR3 sequences, more than 4% of which are singletons, and about 2.5% rests with the top ten. The sequencing input was whole blood. The receptors shown here come from an adult who was a healthcare worker with PCR-confirmed SARS-CoV-2 infection or an uninfected control (not recorded which). CDR3s include the opening cysteine and the closing phenylalanine or tryptophan. Each record gives: V gene, clone size, D gene, CDR3 protein. A D gene is named only where the DNA matches it firmly. The listing skips clone size in some rows; elsewhere it reads once, few, many or a size class.

TRBV19 many NA CASSPPRVRGPYNEQFF
TRBV21-1 NA NA CASSSVEGLAVVLSYEQYF
TRBV11-2 many NA CASSPSVGGPYEQYF
TRBV4-1 many TRBD2 CASSQQAGGPPYNEQFF
TRBV7-3 NA TRBD1 CASRGQGVNEQFF
TRBV29-1 many NA CSGTAVSSYNEQFF
TRBV11-1 many NA CASSYDRGLGEQYF
TRBV19 few NA CASSPQPNTEAFF
TRBV5-1 many NA CASSRTLDEQYF
TRBV7-2 many NA CASSPGHLLPQHF
TRBV11-2 many TRBD1 CASSFGQGGVKNEQYF
TRBV6-6 few NA CASTHPNPGANVLTF
TRBV12-3/TRBV12-4 few NA CASRSIADTQYF